These 8 T cell receptor beta chains share one sample of origin, sequenced in a study of cytomegalovirus exposure and HLA in healthy donors (dated by TCRdb to the late 2010s). Library prep was done by the immunoSEQ multiplex PCR assay. The multiplex PCR relied on a mix of 60 forward primers for TCR Vbeta segments and 13 reverse primers for TCR Jbeta segments. In its TCRdb copy, this immuneACCESS table keeps in-frame sequences only and misses some clones. Where compared with another copy, unresolved V genes explain less than half of these, and the others have no known cause. This sample has about 54,000 clones in its table, and 78% of those were observed once. Clones ranked in the top ten supply more than 1.4% of the sample. Source material: PBMCs. Receptors were obtained from a female donor in good health and CMV-seronegative.

The gene calls are TRBV27 and TRBJ2-3; D may be TRBD1 (5 bases). CDR1 is MNHEY, CDR2 SMNVEV, per germline (reference sequence). There are 13 residues in the CDR3. V was shortened by 7 bases and J by 0 bases, with 8 bases between the two germline ends. The CDR3 sequence: CASKPGSTDTQYF. In DNA form, the CDR3 reads TGTGCCAGCAAACCAGGGAGCACAGATACGCAGTATTTT.

V gene TRBV29-1 combines with J gene TRBJ2-3, with D possibly matching TRBD1 (6 bases). V gave up 6 bases and J gave up 0 bases, with 13 bases separating them. Germline V gene data show CDR1 as SQVTM and CDR2 as ANQGSEA. The CDR3 totals 14 residues. CDR3 nucleotide sequence: TGCAGCGTAACAGGGATTTTTAGCACAGATACGCAGTATTTT. Translation gives CSVTGIFSTDTQYF.

The V call is TRBV5-1, the J call TRBJ2-7; TRBD1 agrees at 8 bases. The CDR3 has 16 amino acids. Looked up from germline, CDR1 is SGHRS and CDR2 is YFSETQ. Germline trimming cut 0 bases from V and 3 bases from J; bases unmatched to any gene: 8. The CDR3 DNA follows: TGCGCCAGCAGCTTGGCCATCGGGACAGGCAACTACGAGCAGTACTTC. Its translation: CASSLAIGTGNYEQYF.

This sequence joins TRBV30 and TRBJ1-2; D is perhaps TRBD1 (6 bases). V was shortened by 3 bases and J by 5 bases, with 13 bases between the two germline ends. The length of the CDR3 is 13 residues. Germline V gene data show CDR1 as GTSNPN and CDR2 as SVGIG (reference sequence). CDR3: CAWRAQGKYGYTF. The DNA of the CDR3 is TGTGCCTGGAGAGCCCAGGGGAAATATGGCTACACCTTC.

This chain connects TRBV9 to TRBJ2-2; D gene uncertain. Germline CDR1 is SGDLS and CDR2 is YYNGEE. The ends were cut back, 3 bases at V and 4 bases at J, with 7 bases in the middle. This CDR3 has 13 amino acids. The CDR3 region is CASSAPSTGELFF. The CDR3, as DNA: TGTGCCAGCAGCGCCCCTAGCACCGGGGAGCTGTTTTTT.

The chain has TRBV5-1 and TRBJ2-3; TRBD1 matches 7 bases. V lost 5 bases and J lost 2; bases outside the gene matches: 5. Germline V gene lookup returns CDR1 SGHRS and CDR2 YFSETQ. The CDR3 sequence is 14 residues long. CDR3 sequence: CASRRDSDTDTQYF. The CDR3 nucleotides read TGCGCCAGCAGACGGGACAGCGACACAGATACGCAGTATTTT.

V gene TRBV2 combines with J gene TRBJ2-7, with D perhaps matching TRBD1 (6 bases). Trimming left V 3 bases short and J 0 bases short, with 12 bases between. Germline lookup yields CDR1 SNHLY and CDR2 FYNNEI. CDR3 length: 15 amino acids. The CDR3 DNA reads as TGTGCCAGCAGTGATGAGACAGGTCACTCCTACGAGCAGTACTTC. Protein product: CASSDETGHSYEQYF.

Worth noting for this clone: Other nucleotide sequences in the sample specify the same CDR3. V gene TRBV2 combines with J gene TRBJ1-5; D remains unclear. V lost 6 bases, J lost 0 bases, and 18 bases lay in between. Germline V gives CDR1 SNHLY, CDR2 FYNNEI. The CDR3 is 17 amino acids. CDR3 nucleotide sequence: TGTGCCAGCAGCCAAATCGTGACATCCATTAGCAATCAGCCCCAGCATTTT. This sequence encodes CASSQIVTSISNQPQHF.